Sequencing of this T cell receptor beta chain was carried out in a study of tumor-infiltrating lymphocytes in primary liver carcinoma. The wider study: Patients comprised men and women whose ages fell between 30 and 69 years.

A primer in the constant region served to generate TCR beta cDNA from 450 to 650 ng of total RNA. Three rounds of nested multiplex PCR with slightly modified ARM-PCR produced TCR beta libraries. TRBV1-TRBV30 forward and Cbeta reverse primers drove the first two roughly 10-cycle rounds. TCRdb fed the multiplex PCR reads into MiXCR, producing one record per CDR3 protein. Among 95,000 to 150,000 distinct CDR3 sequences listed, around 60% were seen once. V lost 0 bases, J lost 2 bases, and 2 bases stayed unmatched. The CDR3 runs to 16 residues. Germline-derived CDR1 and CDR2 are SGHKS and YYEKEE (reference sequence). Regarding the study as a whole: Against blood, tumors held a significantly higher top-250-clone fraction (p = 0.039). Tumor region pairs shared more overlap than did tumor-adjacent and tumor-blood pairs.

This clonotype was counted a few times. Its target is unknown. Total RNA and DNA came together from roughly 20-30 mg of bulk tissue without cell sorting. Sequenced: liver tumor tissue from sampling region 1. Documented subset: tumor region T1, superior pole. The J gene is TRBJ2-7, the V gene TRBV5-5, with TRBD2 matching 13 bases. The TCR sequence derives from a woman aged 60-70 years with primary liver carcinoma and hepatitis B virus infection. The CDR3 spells CASSLVGTSGAYEQYF. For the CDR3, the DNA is TGTGCCAGCAGCTTGGTGGGGACTAGCGGGGCCTACGAGCAGTACTTC.